These T cell receptor beta chains were read from a single sample in a study of CD4+ T cells in melanoma. Clones were read by immunoSEQ multiplex PCR, and TCRdb kept only the in-frame ones, dropping some. This sample yields some 110,000 clones, of which around 92% are seen a single time; 3.3% belongs to the top ten. Sequencing was performed on peripheral blood. These receptors originate from a human donor with melanoma. Both conserved end residues are part of each CDR3. A D gene is named only where the DNA matches it firmly. Rows give clone size only sometimes, using once, few, many, or a class for an expanded clone.

j_call d_call clone_size v_call cdr3_aa cdr3_nt
TRBJ2-7 NA NA TRBV6-1 CASSRAYEQYF TGTGCCAGCAGCAGGGCCTACGAGCAGTACTTC
TRBJ1-5 TRBD1 NA TRBV6-5 CASSPWTGSDQPQHF TGTGCCAGCAGTCCGTGGACAGGGTCAGATCAGCCCCAGCATTTT
TRBJ2-7 NA NA TRBV5-1 CASSLNAGSPYEQYF TGCGCCAGCAGCTTGAATGCCGGGTCCCCCTACGAGCAGTACTTC
TRBJ2-3 NA NA TRBV28 CASSLPGTDTQYF TGTGCCAGCAGTTTACCGGGTACAGATACGCAGTATTTT
TRBJ1-2 NA NA TRBV6-6 CASGTGTNYGYTF TGTGCCAGCGGTACAGGGACCAACTATGGCTACACCTTC
TRBJ1-1 TRBD1 NA TRBV28 CASSPWTGTNTEAFF TGTGCCAGCAGTCCCTGGACAGGGACGAACACTGAAGCTTTCTTT
TRBJ2-1 NA NA TRBV14 CASSSDWSGHEQFF TGTGCCAGCAGCTCCGACTGGTCGGGGCATGAGCAGTTCTTC
TRBJ2-7 TRBD2 NA TRBV28 CASGTSGSSYEQYF TGTGCCAGCGGGACTAGCGGGTCTTCCTACGAGCAGTACTTC
TRBJ2-1 TRBD1 NA TRBV27 CASSLWGQGRGSYNEQFF TGTGCCAGCAGTTTATGGGGACAGGGAAGGGGTTCCTACAATGAGCAGTTCTTC
TRBJ2-1 NA NA TRBV7-6 CASSSTQAHRGLGGSMDNEQFF TGTGCCAGCAGCTCTACCCAAGCTCATCGGGGGCTGGGAGGGAGTATGGACAATGAGCAGTTCTTC
TRBJ2-7 NA NA TRBV28 CASSFFRSESPYEQYF TGTGCCAGCAGTTTTTTTAGGTCTGAGTCCCCCTACGAGCAGTACTTC
TRBJ2-3 TRBD1 NA TRBV7-2 CASSFAGGIGTDTQYF TGTGCCAGCAGCTTCGCAGGGGGTATAGGAACGGATACGCAGTATTTT
TRBJ1-5 NA NA TRBV6-5 CASSEIGNQPQHF TGTGCCAGCAGTGAAATAGGCAATCAGCCCCAGCATTTT
TRBJ2-2 TRBD1 NA TRBV9 CASSVEVTTGWTGELFF TGTGCCAGCAGCGTAGAGGTAACGACAGGGTGGACCGGGGAGCTGTTTTTT
TRBJ2-1 NA NA TRBV7-3 CASSPQGVHNEQFF TGTGCCAGCAGCCCACAGGGTGTCCACAATGAGCAGTTCTTC
TRBJ2-3 NA NA TRBV4-2 CASSLQDTSTDTQYF TGTGCCAGCAGCCTACAGGATACTAGCACAGATACGCAGTATTTT
TRBJ1-5 TRBD1 NA TRBV29-1 CSVRQGDGQPQHF TGCAGCGTTCGACAGGGGGATGGTCAGCCCCAGCATTTT
TRBJ2-4 NA once TRBV19 CASSIIWGAIQYF TGTGCCAGTAGTATAATTTGGGGTGCCATTCAGTACTTC
TRBJ2-7 NA NA TRBV6-5 CASSRTSYEQYF TGTGCCAGCAGCAGGACCTCCTACGAGCAGTACTTC
TRBJ1-5 NA NA TRBV6-1 CASRPGRQAGQPQHF TGTGCCAGCAGGCCCGGGCGACAGGCGGGGCAGCCCCAGCATTTT
TRBJ2-7 NA NA TRBV10-3 CAIRGRGGYEQYF TGTGCCATCAGGGGACGAGGGGGCTACGAGCAGTACTTC
TRBJ2-2 TRBD1 NA TRBV7-9 CASTNDRVMSNTGELFF TGTGCCAGCACCAACGACAGGGTCATGTCGAACACCGGGGAGCTGTTTTTT
TRBJ2-2 TRBD2 NA TRBV5-4 CASQILAGNTGELFF TGTGCCAGCCAAATACTAGCGGGGAACACCGGGGAGCTGTTTTTT
TRBJ2-5 NA NA TRBV28 CASSFSSVQETQYF TGTGCCAGCAGTTTCTCGTCAGTCCAAGAGACCCAGTACTTC
TRBJ2-7 NA NA TRBV14 CASSQGYEQYF TGTGCCAGCAGCCAAGGGTACGAGCAGTACTTC
TRBJ1-5 NA NA TRBV30 CAWSAMDGQPQHF TGTGCCTGGAGTGCTATGGACGGTCAGCCCCAGCATTTT
TRBJ1-2 NA NA TRBV30 CAGTRTRDYGYTF TGTGCCGGCACCCGGACCCGTGACTATGGCTACACCTTC
TRBJ2-7 NA NA TRBV11-3 CASSLDPSLSSYEQYF TGTGCCAGCAGCTTAGATCCTAGCCTAAGCTCCTACGAGCAGTACTTC
TRBJ1-5 NA once TRBV21-1 CASSTRQGAVYSNQPQHF TGTGCCAGCAGCACCCGACAGGGGGCGGTTTATAGCAATCAGCCCCAGCATTTT
TRBJ1-2 TRBD1 NA TRBV4-1 CASSLQGNYGYTF TGCGCCAGCAGCCTACAGGGGAACTATGGCTACACCTTC
TRBJ2-5 TRBD1 once TRBV7-9 CASSTGQGNQETQYF TGTGCCAGCAGTACGGGACAGGGCAACCAAGAGACCCAGTACTTC
TRBJ2-7 TRBD2 NA TRBV7-6 CASSFGRSYEQYF TGTGCCAGCAGCTTCGGGAGGTCTTACGAGCAGTACTTC
TRBJ2-7 TRBD2 NA TRBV11-2 CASSLEGTSGSYEQYF TGTGCCAGCAGCTTAGAGGGGACTAGCGGGTCCTACGAGCAGTACTTC
TRBJ1-5 NA NA TRBV6-7 CASSYRVIQPQHF TGTGCCAGCAGTTACAGGGTTATTCAGCCCCAGCATTTT
TRBJ1-1 NA few TRBV28 CASSRTAAGTEAFF TGTGCCAGCAGCCGGACAGCCGCGGGCACTGAAGCTTTCTTT
TRBJ2-7 TRBD2 NA TRBV7-6 CASSFRLAAGEQYF TGTGCCAGCAGCTTTAGACTAGCGGCGGGCGAGCAGTACTTC
TRBJ1-4 TRBD1 NA TRBV25-1 CASSAGDSPNEKLFF TGTGCCAGCAGTGCGGGGGACAGCCCAAATGAAAAACTGTTTTTT
TRBJ2-7 NA NA TRBV11-3 CASSPSYRTAETSKEQYF TGTGCCAGCAGCCCAAGCTACAGGACTGCTGAAACCTCTAAAGAGCAGTACTTC
TRBJ2-7 NA NA TRBV7-2 CASSRAMSGEQYF TGTGCCAGCAGCCGAGCTATGTCGGGCGAGCAGTACTTC
TRBJ1-1 TRBD1 NA TRBV14 CASSHLYRGRSTEAFF TGTGCCAGCAGCCACCTTTACAGGGGTAGGAGCACTGAAGCTTTCTTT
TRBJ1-6 NA NA TRBV7-2 CASSLESRRAGFYNSPLHF TGTGCCAGCAGCTTAGAGTCGAGGAGGGCGGGTTTCTATAATTCACCCCTCCACTTT
TRBJ2-7 NA NA TRBV7-8 CASSLTDRRTRYEQYF TGTGCCAGCAGCTTAACAGACAGGCGGACACGGTACGAGCAGTACTTC
TRBJ1-1 NA once TRBV10-3 CAVGSLNTEAFF TGTGCGGTCGGAAGCCTGAACACTGAAGCTTTCTTT
TRBJ2-1 TRBD1 NA TRBV19 CASSIIGTGHYNEQFF TGTGCCAGTAGTATAATTGGGACAGGTCACTACAATGAGCAGTTCTTC
TRBJ2-2 NA once TRBV29-1 CSGGRNTGELFF TGCAGCGGCGGCAGGAACACCGGGGAGCTGTTTTTT
TRBJ2-3 NA few TRBV19 CASSINPGVRTDTQYF TGTGCCAGTAGTATAAACCCAGGGGTCCGCACAGATACGCAGTATTTT
TRBJ2-5 TRBD2 NA TRBV9 CASSISGSSETQYF TGTGCCAGCAGCATTAGCGGGAGTTCGGAGACCCAGTACTTC
TRBJ2-1 TRBD2 NA TRBV15 CATSRVAGRSYNEQFF TGTGCCACCAGCAGGGTAGCGGGACGGTCCTACAATGAGCAGTTCTTC
TRBJ2-7 NA NA TRBV7-6 CASSYTGLEQYF TGTGCCAGCAGCTATACAGGACTCGAGCAGTACTTC
TRBJ2-7 TRBD1 NA TRBV6-6 CASSIDRDPAGEQYF TGTGCCAGCAGTATTGACAGGGATCCTGCGGGCGAGCAGTACTTC
TRBJ2-5 TRBD2 NA TRBV4-2 CASSLYSTPLLAGSQETQYF TGTGCCAGCAGCCTTTACTCAACACCTCTACTAGCGGGGAGCCAAGAGACCCAGTACTTC
TRBJ1-1 NA NA TRBV5-4 CASSLGVDTEAFF TGTGCCAGCAGCTTGGGAGTCGACACTGAAGCTTTCTTT
TRBJ1-2 NA NA TRBV2 CASSRGGYYGYTF TGTGCCAGCAGTCGGGGAGGTTACTATGGCTACACCTTC
TRBJ2-2 TRBD2 NA TRBV5-1 CASRDAKRGTNTGELFF TGCGCCAGCAGGGATGCCAAGCGGGGGACAAACACCGGGGAGCTGTTTTTT